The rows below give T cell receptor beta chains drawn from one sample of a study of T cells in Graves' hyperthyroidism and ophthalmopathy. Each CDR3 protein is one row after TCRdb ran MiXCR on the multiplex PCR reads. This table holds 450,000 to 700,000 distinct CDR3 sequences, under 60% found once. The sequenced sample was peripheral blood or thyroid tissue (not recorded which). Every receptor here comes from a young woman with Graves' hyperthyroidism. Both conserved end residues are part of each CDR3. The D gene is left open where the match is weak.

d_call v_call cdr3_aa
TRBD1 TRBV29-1 CSVRQGNTGELFF
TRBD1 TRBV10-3 CAISGGQGSTDTQYF
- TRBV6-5 CASTSFRGEQYF
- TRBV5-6 CASSLVLGVFGYTF
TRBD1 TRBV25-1 CASRGQGSNTEAFF
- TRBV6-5 CASSYSGFAGSEQYF
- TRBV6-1 CASRGAGGLYYEQYF
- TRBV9 CASSVTALSTDTQYF
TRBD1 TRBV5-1 CASSLWTGTQYF
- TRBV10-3 CAIGLPPSYEQYF
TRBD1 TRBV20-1 CSASRTGRSGYTF
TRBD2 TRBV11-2 CASSTTSGGSYEQYF
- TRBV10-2 CASSESTGRGANVLTF
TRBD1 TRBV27 CASRTGGNYGYTF
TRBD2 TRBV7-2 CASSHLSGTSGRVRYEQYF
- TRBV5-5 CACNPGGRGEKLFF
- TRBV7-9 CASSFLQGNNEQFF
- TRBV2 CASRKRQLPSYEQYF
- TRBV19 CASSIGLVFEEQYF
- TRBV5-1 CASSDPGTTYEQYF
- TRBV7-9 CASSLDLASGELFF
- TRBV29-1 CSVEWTAGEEGYTF
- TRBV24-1 CATSDSAGELFF
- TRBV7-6 CASSSQGGLYSTDTQYF
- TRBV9 CASSWEANTGELFF
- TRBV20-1 CSATGGDSQETQYF
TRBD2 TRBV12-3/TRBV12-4 CASSYSGLEKYF
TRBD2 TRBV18 CASSPFDLAGFYEQYF
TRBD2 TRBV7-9 CASSSYSSGSEYEQYF
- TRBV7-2 CASSLSSTAFGPQHF
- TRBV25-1 CASQLSSYNSPLHF
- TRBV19 CASSISTGYEQYF
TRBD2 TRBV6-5 CASSLYSGTSKSYEQYF
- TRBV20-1 CSAPVVSGASYNEQFF
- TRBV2 CASSNAGRKNCFF
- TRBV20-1 CSASETAGGQPQHF
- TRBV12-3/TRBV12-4 CASSARVGYTF
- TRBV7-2 CASSANYNEQFF
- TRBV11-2 CASSRTAGRQYF
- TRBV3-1 CASSQAPGFEQYF